The 7 T cell receptor beta chains given below trace back to one sample, sequenced in a study of cytomegalovirus exposure and HLA in healthy donors. The PCR employed 60 Vbeta primers together with 13 Jbeta primers. The repertoire was sequenced with immunoSEQ multiplex PCR; TCRdb's copy has only in-frame clones and lacks some. The sample includes more than 100,000 clones, around 86% of them seen just once. The sequencing input was PBMCs. The source is a young man in good health and CMV-seronegative.

The V call is TRBV5-8, the J call TRBJ1-1; 8 nucleotides agree with TRBD1. The CDR3 spans 18 residues. Germline lookup yields CDR1 SGHTS and CDR2 YDEGEE. J lost 6 bases, V lost 7 bases, and 23 bases had no gene match. CDR3 residues: CASPAPPDITDRAAEAFF. CDR3 in DNA: TGTGCCAGCCCCGCACCCCCCGACATCACGGACAGGGCGGCTGAAGCTTTCTTT. The complete variable domain, with remaining parts taken from reference TRBV5-8 and TRBJ1-1, reads EAGVTQSPTHLIKTRGQQATLRCSPISGHTSVYWYQQALGLGLQFLLWYDEGEERNRGNFPPRFSGRQFPNYSSELNVNALELEDSALYLCASPAPPDITDRAAEAFFGQGTRLTVV.

The chain couples TRBV19 to TRBJ1-5; perhaps TRBD1 as D (5 bases). From germline, CDR1 is LNHDA and CDR2 SQIVND (reference sequence). The length of the CDR3 is 15 residues. Trimming took 0 bases from V and 6 from J, leaving 12 bases between them. CDR3 DNA: TGTGCCAGTAGTATAGATGGGGGGACGGGTCAGCCCCAGCATTTT. This translates into CASSIDGGTGQPQHF.

This sequence joins TRBV27 and TRBJ1-5; unclear D gene. The V end lost 5 bases, the J end lost 5 bases, and 10 bases lay between the germline ends. Germline CDR1 reads MNHEY; CDR2 reads SMNVEV (reference sequence). The CDR3 runs 13 residues. The CDR3 nucleotides are TGTGCCAGCAGTCCGAACACAGATCAGCCCCAGCATTTT. Its translation: CASSPNTDQPQHF.

V and J are TRBV2 and TRBJ1-5; 7 nucleotides match TRBD1. The CDR3 is 15 amino acids. CDR1 and CDR2 (germline): SNHLY, FYNNEI. V shed 5 bases and J 0 bases; nucleotides not matched to a gene: 4. The CDR3 here is CASSPDRDSNQPQHF. The CDR3 nucleotides are TGTGCCAGCAGTCCTGACAGGGATAGCAATCAGCCCCAGCATTTT.

The V call is TRBV29-1, the J call TRBJ1-1, with D perhaps matching TRBD1 (5 bases). V gave up 6 bases and J gave up 10 bases, with 21 bases separating them. The germline CDR1 and CDR2 sequences are SQVTM and ANQGSEA. The CDR3 is 13 amino acids. As DNA, the CDR3 is TGCAGCGTGCCTGATGACAGACGAACGGGAGCTTTCTTT. Amino acid sequence: CSVPDDRRTGAFF. The full variable domain, completed using reference TRBV29-1 and TRBJ1-1, is SAVISQKPSRDICQRGTSLTIQCQVDSQVTMMFWYRQQPGQSLTLIATANQGSEATYESGFVIDKFPISRPNLTFSTLTVSNMSPEDSSIYLCSVPDDRRTGAFFGQGTRLTVV.

This chain links TRBV15 with TRBJ1-1; no clear D. In germline, CDR1 is LNHNV, CDR2 YYDKDF (reference sequence). This CDR3 spans 14 amino acids. V was trimmed by 3 bases and J by 4 bases, leaving 12 bases between them. This CDR3 reads CATSSDGEGTEAFF. CDR3 coding DNA: TGTGCCACCAGCAGCGACGGGGAGGGCACTGAAGCTTTCTTT.

The chain is built from TRBV7-8 and TRBJ2-7, with 8 bases aligning to TRBD1. The CDR3 sequence is 14 residues long. The V gene end was trimmed by 4 bases and the J gene end by 0 bases; junction bases not matched to a gene: 2. Germline V lookup: CDR1 SGHVS, CDR2 FQNEAQ. DNA for the CDR3: TGTGCCAGCAGCTCAGGACAGGGCTCCTACGAGCAGTACTTC. It encodes CASSSGQGSYEQYF.